This TCR beta chain appears in the sequencing data of a study of T cells in Graves' hyperthyroidism and ophthalmopathy (dated by TCRdb to between 2019 and 2020). The study in broad terms: TCR V-J signatures able to tell the groups apart were searched for in a discovery cohort of 95 to 100 patients, of whom more than 40 had Graves' ophthalmopathy and about 55 had stable Graves' hyperthyroidism. An independent validation cohort of about 20 hyperthyroidism patients and about 16 patients who later progressed to ophthalmopathy tested prospective prediction of ophthalmopathy. The roughly 100 discovery patients were randomly split 7:3 into training and test sets. Thyroid tissue and blood T-cell repertoires from six Graves' hyperthyroidism patients were also compared in the study. After sampling, hyperthyroidism patients received methimazole starting at 30 mg daily, and ophthalmopathy patients received high-dose intravenous methylprednisolone. The paper reports TCR Vbeta CDR3 sequencing of over 120 peripheral blood samples: over 40 ophthalmopathy, over 70 hyperthyroidism and around 17 progressor patients.

Trimming at the junction amounts to 9 bases on V and 7 bases on J, and the germline ends lie 15 bases apart. The CDR3 measures 13 amino acids from cysteine to phenylalanine. This entry keeps only the CDR3 DNA: 39 bases, framed from base 1. Sequences LNHDA (CDR1) and SQIVND (CDR2) are obtained from the germline V gene (reference sequence). The TCR beta CDR3 regions were amplified from the RNA transcripts. The TCR CDR3 was subjected to a first round of RT-PCR using the HTBI primer set and the Qiagen OneStep RT-PCR kit. A second multiplex PCR round built the libraries, followed by size selection and purification. Paired-end sequencing of the libraries was performed with 100 bp reads on an Illumina HiSeq2000. As for the original processing: SOAPnuke was used to process the raw data, with reads discarded if the reads contained adapters or uncalled bases, had a mean Phred below 15, or lacked an exact constant-primer or identifier match. High-quality paired reads were merged with COPE v1.2.5, and unique nucleotide sequences were defined as clonotypes. MiTCR v1.1 was used to align the clonotypes against IMGT TRBV, TRBD and TRBJ reference segments. The analysis included only V-J combinations with a frequency above 0.0001, which together covered more than 98% of the repertoires. The TCS score was defined as F50 (clonal expansion) divided by E x V (chaos), with BLOSUM62-based TCRdist calculated between CDR3 peptides within each V-J. Welch's t-statistics and random forest reduced roughly 540 V-J features to roughly 13, which were used in a naive Bayes classifier (R e1071). The Morisita-Horn index was used to measure how similar the thyroid and blood repertoires were. TCRdb trimmed public reads at Q25 via fastp, called clones via MiXCR and kept in-frame beta chains. Each entry is one CDR3 protein sequence, shown with its most common DNA and genes. For this entry, the V and J calls and clone size follow TCRdb and not the study's own pipeline. The sample table lists 530,000 or so distinct CDR3 sequences, roughly 46% of them with a count of one. Clones ranked in the top ten supply about 7.8% of the sample.

This clonotype showed up many times. Its recognized antigen is unknown. Base qualities are not at hand, and no much larger clone is one base apart. Graves' hyperthyroidism was defined as stable when no progression to ophthalmopathy occurred over 18 months of follow-up. Hyperthyroidism patients were newly diagnosed, had a disease duration of under 2 months, and were aged 18 to 65 years. Patients with uncontrolled infections, other autoimmune diseases, pregnancy or lactation were excluded. Diagnoses were based on clinical symptoms, serum thyroxine and TRAb, thyroid ultrasound and orbital computed tomography. Trizol reagent was used to extract total RNA, and RNA quality was then checked on an Agilent 2100 Bioanalyzer. General conclusions and limits of the study: In validation, the model predicted progression to ophthalmopathy a median of around 6.5 months before onset, with approximately 68% sensitivity and roughly 73% specificity. Most expanded thyroid clonotypes (frequency above 0.001) were also detected in blood, a finding suggesting that blood repertoires may reflect thyroid immune responses. In cross-validation, a model built on a 13 V-J signature told ophthalmopathy apart from stable hyperthyroidism with just under 90% sensitivity and approximately 81% specificity, and in testing the same model reached 80%/75%. No statistical method was used to fix the sample size in advance, and group allocation was not hidden from the investigators.

The sequence derives from a woman in her late teens or twenties with Graves' hyperthyroidism. The sequenced material came from peripheral blood or thyroid tissue (not recorded which). The chain couples TRBV19 to TRBJ1-4; the D gene remains uncertain. Here the CDR3 is given as CASTDWVGEKLFF. The DNA is TGTGCCAGCACGGACTGGGTGGGTGAAAAACTGTTTTTT.